Listed below are T cell receptor beta chains from one sample, sequenced in a study of T cell clonotyping in hematopoietic cell transplantation. The assay was immunoSEQ multiplex PCR, and TCRdb's table has in-frame clones only and misses some. The repertoire consists of about 28,000 clones, with more than 85% occurring once and the leading ten covering 2% to 2.5%. This sample comprised peripheral blood mononuclear cells, obtained before stem cell transplant. These receptors all stem from a man aged 50 or older with acute myeloid leukemia. Some clones in this sample may be carry-over from other donors' samples. CDR3s include the opening cysteine and the closing phenylalanine or tryptophan. Where a row states a size, it is once, few, many or the class of an expanded clone; other rows omit it.

V	size	J	CDR3
TRBV11-3	.	TRBJ2-2	CASSLSWGAGELFF
TRBV25-1	.	TRBJ1-1	CASEGRGQGKTEAFF
TRBV27	.	TRBJ1-4	CASSLRRGQGNEKLFF
TRBV6-5	.	TRBJ1-4	CASSYFRGTNEKLFF
TRBV7-3	.	TRBJ2-4	CASSLGDRENIQYF
TRBV5-1	.	TRBJ2-5	CASTSKRQETQYF
TRBV28	.	TRBJ2-7	CASSFRAGGHRSYEQYF
TRBV5-6	.	TRBJ1-1	CASSFGTGYMNTEAFF
TRBV6-5	.	TRBJ2-7	CASVGDSYEQYF
TRBV5-1	.	TRBJ2-7	CASSLTGGNDQYF
TRBV18	.	TRBJ2-5	CASSPPSTGQETQYF
TRBV6-1	once	TRBJ1-5	CASSEGSVQPQHF
TRBV4-3	few	TRBJ1-1	CASSQQGTPEAFF
TRBV5-6	.	TRBJ2-5	CASSLGSGGGPETQYF
TRBV28	.	TRBJ1-5	CASSEPGYQPQHF
TRBV2	.	TRBJ2-5	CASRATGPQETQYF
TRBV13	.	TRBJ1-2	CASSPPHSDRYGYTF
TRBV19	.	TRBJ2-1	CASSLGQGAYNEQFF